This T cell receptor beta chain was found in a study of blood T cell repertoires in COVID-19. Sequencing was performed with immunoSEQ multiplex PCR; in TCRdb, only in-frame clones are kept and a portion is missing. This table holds over 250,000 clones, 85% found once. This clone was counted between two and nine times. From germline, CDR1 is KGHSH and CDR2 LQKENI. The CDR3 runs 15 residues. V was clipped by 5 bases and J by 2 bases, with 14 bases between them. The specimen sequenced was peripheral blood. This clonotype was obtained from a human donor in a cohort sampled during active COVID-19. The genes are TRBV18 and TRBJ2-3, with D perhaps matching TRBD2 (5 bases). The CDR3 loop is CASSRRSLITDTQYF. Written as DNA, the CDR3 is TGTGCCAGCTCAAGGAGGAGCCTTATCACAGATACGCAGTATTTT.